The next 29 T cell receptor beta chains were all read from a single sample in a study of spatial heterogeneity in lung cancer. General observations from the study: Expanded intratumoral alpha and beta TCR counts tracked tumor mutation counts.

These TCRs' antigens remain unknown. TCRdb re-called the 5' RACE reads with MiXCR, one entry per CDR3 protein. This repertoire shows 17,000 or so distinct CDR3 sequences, 6.2% found once; its top ten account for 6.8%. Time point denoted: sample taken at primary tumor resection. This specimen was lung tumor tissue, taken at surgery. All receptors come from a male donor with early-stage non-small cell lung cancer.

This clonotype occurred many times. This rearrangement joins TRBV5-4 to TRBJ2-6, with 10 bases that match TRBD1. Trimming cost V 5 bases and J 1 base; bases outside gene matches: 6. Germline values: CDR1 SGHNT, CDR2 YYREEE (reference sequence). CDR3 length: 17 residues. In nucleotides, the CDR3 is TGTGCCAGCAGAGGTGGGACAGGGGATTCTGGGGCCAACGTCCTGACTTTC. Encoded protein: CASRGGTGDSGANVLTF. The complete variable domain, with remaining parts taken from reference TRBV5-4 and TRBJ2-6, reads ETGVTQSPTHLIKTRGQQVTLRCSSQSGHNTVSWYQQALGQGPQFIFQYYREEENGRGNFPPRFSGLQFPNYSSELNVNALELDDSALYLCASRGGTGDSGANVLTFGAGSRLTVL.

This clonotype was recorded many times. The chain carries TRBV6-5 and TRBJ2-4, with D tentatively TRBD1 (6 bases). The CDR3 is made up of 14 amino acids. Between the trimmed V and J ends, which lost 6 bases and 0 bases, there was a span of 9 bases. Germline V gene sequence: CDR1 MNHEY, CDR2 SVGAGI. CDR3 in amino acids: CASRGHLAKNIQYF. The CDR3 nucleotides read TGTGCCAGCAGGGGACATTTAGCCAAAAACATTCAGTACTTC.

This clonotype has ten or more counts. The chain links TRBV20-1 to TRBJ2-1; 8 bases align to TRBD2. Germline CDR1 and CDR2: DFQATT and SNEGSKA (reference sequence). This CDR3 comprises 14 residues. V lost 1 base and J lost 7; bases outside the gene matches: 6. The CDR3 nucleotides are TGCAGTGCTAGAGCAGCGGGAGAGGGGAATGAGCAGTTCTTC. Translating it yields CSARAAGEGNEQFF.

This clonotype was detected a few times. The chain uses TRBV6-2 or TRBV6-3 and TRBJ1-2; 10 bases are a match to TRBD1. Germline V gene sequence: CDR1 MNHEY, CDR2 SVGEGT. Germline trimming cut 4 bases from V and 7 bases from J; bases unmatched to any gene: 6. The CDR3 runs 14 residues. CDR3 nucleotides: TGTGCCAGCAGTTGGTCCGGGACAGGGGCTGGCTACACCTTC. This codes for CASSWSGTGAGYTF.

This clonotype has at least ten counts. This sequence joins TRBV20-1 and TRBJ1-2; perhaps TRBD1 as D (5 bases). Germline-derived CDR1 and CDR2 are DFQATT and SNEGSKA (reference sequence). V was clipped by 5 bases and J by 0 bases, with 13 bases between them. The CDR3 is 14 residues long. Here the CDR3 DNA reads TGCAGTGCTTCTCAGGGCGGGTCTAACTATGGCTACACCTTC. Its translation: CSASQGGSNYGYTF.

This clonotype was found many times. The chain combines TRBV6-1 with TRBJ1-1; D remains unclear. V was cut by 2 bases and J by 1 base, with 14 bases left in between. This CDR3 comprises 16 residues. Germline V gene data show CDR1 as MNHNS and CDR2 as SASEGT. The CDR3 sequence is CASSEQEASTNTEAFF. The CDR3 DNA sequence: TGTGCCAGCAGTGAACAGGAGGCCTCCACGAACACTGAAGCTTTCTTT.

This clonotype has ten or more counts. The chain uses TRBV20-1 and TRBJ2-2; 9 bases agree with TRBD2. V gave up 1 base and J gave up 1 base; unmatched junction bases: 4. Germline assignment: CDR1 DFQATT and CDR2 SNEGSKA (reference sequence). This CDR3 spans 16 amino acids. The chain's CDR3 is CSARGASGMNTGELFF. The DNA of the CDR3 is TGCAGTGCTAGAGGTGCTAGCGGGATGAACACCGGGGAGCTGTTTTTT.

This clonotype was seen at least ten times. CDR3 DNA: TGTGCCAGCAGCGTAGCTGGAGTAGCGGGGGGACACAATGAGCAGTTCTTC. Encoded protein: CASSVAGVAGGHNEQFF. V is TRBV9 and J is TRBJ2-1; 10 nucleotides line up with TRBD2. V was clipped by 0 bases and J by 5 bases; unmatched bases: 8. The germline gives CDR1 SGDLS, CDR2 YYNGEE. The CDR3 runs to 17 residues. The whole variable domain, remainder taken from reference TRBV9 and TRBJ2-1, is DSGVTQTPKHLITATGQRVTLRCSPRSGDLSVYWYQQSLDQGLQFLIQYYNGEERAKGNILERFSAQQFPDLHSELNLSSLELGDSALYFCASSVAGVAGGHNEQFFGPGTRLTVL.

The J gene is TRBJ2-7, the V gene TRBV7-2; 8 bases align to TRBD1. Germline V gene sequence: CDR1 SGHTA, CDR2 FQGNSA. J gave up 9 bases and V 5 bases, and 12 bases lay outside the gene matches. The CDR3 spans 14 residues. This CDR3 is CASSPGGASSGQYF. CDR3 DNA: TGTGCCAGCAGCCCAGGGGGCGCGTCGTCCGGGCAGTACTTC.

This clonotype has a count of ten or more. The rearrangement uses TRBV12-3 or TRBV12-4 and TRBJ2-1; perhaps D is TRBD1 or TRBD2 (5 bases each). The length of the CDR3 is 13 residues. Trimming took off 8 bases at V and 9 bases at J, with 17 bases between the two ends. The CDR3 DNA reads TGTGCCAGCGGCAGGGCGGGTTATTCTGAGCAGTTCTTC. Residues: CASGRAGYSEQFF.

This clonotype was seen ten or more times. The chain is built from TRBV20-1 and TRBJ1-2; tentative D call: TRBD1 (5 bases). Germline values: CDR1 DFQATT, CDR2 SNEGSKA (reference sequence). This CDR3 region has 13 residues. V was cut by 1 base and J by 3 bases, with 9 bases left in between. CDR3 sequence: CSARGTGHYGYTF. The CDR3 nucleotides read TGCAGTGCTAGAGGGACGGGGCACTATGGCTACACCTTC.

A few counts support this clonotype. The chain has TRBV12-3 or TRBV12-4 and TRBJ2-3; 8 bases agree with TRBD1. This CDR3 region has 14 residues. V was clipped by 7 bases and J by 5 bases; unmatched bases: 8. The CDR3 region is CASTSDRAQDTQYF. The CDR3 DNA follows: TGTGCCAGCACCTCGGACAGGGCGCAAGATACGCAGTATTTT.

This clonotype was detected many times. The chain is built from TRBV3-1 and TRBJ2-7; D unclear. The V and J ends lost 1 base and 6 bases respectively, with 16 bases between them. This CDR3 has 15 residues. Germline V gene lookup returns CDR1 LGHDT and CDR2 YNNKEL (reference sequence). The CDR3 reads CASSQGFETGLEQYF. CDR3 DNA: TGTGCCAGCAGCCAAGGGTTCGAAACTGGCCTCGAGCAGTACTTC.

This clonotype occurred many times. This chain connects TRBV20-1 to TRBJ2-5; 7 nucleotides match TRBD2. The V gene end was trimmed by 2 bases and the J gene end by 5 bases; junction bases not matched to a gene: 5. This CDR3 region has 13 residues. Germline-derived CDR1 and CDR2 are DFQATT and SNEGSKA (reference sequence). CDR3 DNA sequence: TGCAGTGCTAGAACCGGGAGGATGGAGACCCAGTACTTC. It specifies CSARTGRMETQYF.

There are many counts of this clonotype. The chain has TRBV27 and TRBJ1-6, with 8 bases that match TRBD1. Germline CDR1 reads MNHEY; CDR2 reads SMNVEV (reference sequence). CDR3 length: 18 amino acids. J gave up 6 bases and V 2 bases, and 12 bases lay outside the gene matches. The CDR3 coding sequence is TGTGCCAGCAGTTTAAAGTCGATCCTGCAGGGGGCTAATTCACCCCTCCACTTT. Residues: CASSLKSILQGANSPLHF.

The table lists this clonotype with many counts. V is TRBV6-2 or TRBV6-3 and J is TRBJ1-5; TRBD1 might be the D (5 bases). V was shortened by 6 bases and J by 4 bases, with 13 bases between the two germline ends. Germline V gene lookup returns CDR1 MNHEY and CDR2 SVGEGT. The CDR3 covers 14 residues. This CDR3 reads CASRPDSMNQPQHF. Here the CDR3 DNA reads TGTGCCAGCAGACCCGACAGCATGAATCAGCCCCAGCATTTT.

This clonotype was observed at least ten times. The V call is TRBV6-5, the J call TRBJ2-2; 7 bases are a match to TRBD1. Germline V lookup: CDR1 MNHEY, CDR2 SVGAGI. The CDR3 has 14 amino acids. With V trimmed by 6 bases and J by 7 bases, 8 bases remained unmatched. This chain's CDR3 is CASRPGTESGELFF. The CDR3 region has the DNA TGTGCCAGCAGGCCCGGGACAGAGAGCGGGGAGCTGTTTTTT.

This clonotype was picked up many times. The J gene is TRBJ1-5, the V gene TRBV27; a weak D match, TRBD1 (6 bases). Germline lookup yields CDR1 MNHEY and CDR2 SMNVEV (reference sequence). The CDR3 runs to 15 residues. Trimming shortened V by 6 bases and J by 8 bases, and 20 bases separated the two germline ends. The CDR3 loop reads CASSPRGLFSEPQHF. In DNA form, the CDR3 reads TGTGCCAGCAGCCCCAGGGGCCTGTTTAGTGAGCCCCAGCATTTT.

This clonotype has at least ten counts. This chain connects TRBV25-1 to TRBJ2-5, with no clear D. The CDR3 covers 14 residues. V lost 2 bases and J 7 bases, leaving 14 bases between the germline ends. The germline V gene has CDR1 MGHDK and CDR2 SYGVNS. For the CDR3, the DNA is TGTGCCAGCAGTGAAACGGCCGGCTCGGGGACCCAGTACTTC. It encodes CASSETAGSGTQYF.

This clonotype was seen ten or more times. The chain employs TRBV10-3 and TRBJ2-3; 7 bases match TRBD1. The CDR3 has 14 amino acids. Germline V gene lookup returns CDR1 ENHRY and CDR2 SYGVKD. Unmatched junction bases numbered 4, after V lost 6 bases and J lost 1 base. The CDR3 DNA reads as TGTGCCATCAGGACAGGGACACGCACAGATACGCAGTATTTT. Its protein is CAIRTGTRTDTQYF.

The rearrangement links TRBV11-2 to TRBJ2-5; TRBD1 matches 7 bases. J gave up 5 bases and V 1 base, and 10 bases lay outside the gene matches. The CDR3 spans 16 residues. CDR1 is SGHAT, CDR2 FQNNGV, per germline. This CDR3 is CASSLGSHRGYETQYF. The CDR3 DNA reads as TGTGCCAGCAGCTTAGGTTCTCACAGGGGCTACGAGACCCAGTACTTC.

This clonotype was picked up many times. This rearrangement joins TRBV20-1 to TRBJ2-3; TRBD2 is a possible D gene (6 bases). CDR1 and CDR2 from the germline V gene are DFQATT and SNEGSKA (reference sequence). Trimming cost V 3 bases and J 4 bases, with 8 bases left between them. The CDR3 is made up of 12 amino acids. DNA for the CDR3: TGCAGTGCTAGCGCTAGCGCAGATACGCAGTATTTT. Amino acids: CSASASADTQYF.

Relative to its sample, this clonotype is medium-sized (0.01 to 0.1%). The chain is built from TRBV20-1 and TRBJ2-7, with TRBD2 identical over 11 bases. The CDR3 spans 14 residues. Per the germline V gene, CDR1 is DFQATT and CDR2 is SNEGSKA (reference sequence). The junction had 1 base not matched to a gene; V was cut back by 1 base and J by 2 bases. CDR3 sequence: CSARVAGGTYEQYF. CDR3 sequence (DNA): TGCAGTGCTAGAGTAGCGGGGGGGACCTACGAGCAGTACTTC.

Ten or more counts support this clonotype. The gene calls are TRBV27 and TRBJ1-6, with D possibly matching TRBD1 (5 bases). Deletions cut 3 bases from V and 6 bases from J, with 12 bases between. The CDR3 extends over 15 amino acids. Germline CDR1 MNHEY, CDR2 SMNVEV (reference sequence). The CDR3 here is CASSLPREFNSPLHF. CDR3 nucleotide sequence: TGTGCCAGCAGTTTGCCCAGGGAATTTAATTCACCCCTCCACTTT.

This clonotype was seen only a few times. This chain links TRBV6-2 or TRBV6-3 with TRBJ2-5; 9 bases agree with TRBD2. After removal of 4 bases from V and 5 bases from J, the junction contained 14 bases not matched to a gene. Germline CDR1 is MNHEY and CDR2 is SVGEGT. This CDR3 spans 17 amino acids. CDR3 residues: CASSSGTSSLEVETQYF. CDR3 nucleotides: TGTGCCAGCAGTTCCGGGACTAGCAGTCTTGAGGTTGAGACCCAGTACTTC.

This clonotype was detected many times. This chain uses TRBV21-1 with TRBJ1-6. TRBV21-1 is annotated as a pseudogene. The CDR3 contains 13 residues. DNA of the CDR3: TGTGCCAGCAGCACGCGGAAGGGGTCACCCCTCCACTTT. Encoded protein: CASSTRKGSPLHF.

This clonotype was counted ten times or more. The chain recombines TRBV7-8 with TRBJ2-1; 9 positions match TRBD2. V gave up 5 bases and J gave up 11 bases; unmatched junction bases: 13. Germline assignment: CDR1 SGHVS and CDR2 FQNEAQ. This CDR3 region has 15 residues. The CDR3 sequence: CASSQLAGRTMKQFF. CDR3 bases: TGTGCCAGCAGCCAACTAGCGGGTCGTACAATGAAGCAGTTCTTC.

There are many counts of this clonotype. The CDR3 sequence: CASKSGSTGELFF. The CDR3 coding sequence is TGTGCCAGCAAGTCTGGGAGTACCGGGGAGCTGTTTTTT. J is TRBJ2-2 and V is TRBV9; weak D call: TRBD2 (5 bases). V lost 6 bases to trimming and J lost 5 bases, with 11 bases between them. Germline assignment: CDR1 SGDLS and CDR2 YYNGEE. The CDR3 has 13 residues.

Relative to its sample, this clonotype is large. This chain joins TRBV28 and TRBJ2-1; D is unclear. Germline loops: CDR1 MDHEN, CDR2 SYDVKM. V lost 6 bases and J 3 bases, leaving 6 bases between the germline ends. This CDR3 is 12 amino acids long. CDR3 in amino acids: CASSPIYNEQFF. CDR3 DNA sequence: TGTGCCAGCAGCCCCATCTACAATGAGCAGTTCTTC.